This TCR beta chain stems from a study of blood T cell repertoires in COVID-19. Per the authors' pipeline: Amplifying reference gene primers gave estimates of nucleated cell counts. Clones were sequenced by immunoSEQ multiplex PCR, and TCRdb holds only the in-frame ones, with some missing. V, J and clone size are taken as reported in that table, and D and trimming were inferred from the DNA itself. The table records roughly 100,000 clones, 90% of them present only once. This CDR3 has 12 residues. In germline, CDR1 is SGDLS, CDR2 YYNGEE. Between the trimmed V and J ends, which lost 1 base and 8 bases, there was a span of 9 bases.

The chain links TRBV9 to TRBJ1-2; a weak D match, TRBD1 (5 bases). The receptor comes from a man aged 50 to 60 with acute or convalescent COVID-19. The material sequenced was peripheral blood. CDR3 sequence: CASSVLGGGYTF. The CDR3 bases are TGTGCCAGCAGCGTATTGGGGGGAGGCTACACCTTC. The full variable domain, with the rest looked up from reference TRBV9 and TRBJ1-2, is DSGVTQTPKHLITATGQRVTLRCSPRSGDLSVYWYQQSLDQGLQFLIQYYNGEERAKGNILERFSAQQFPDLHSELNLSSLELGDSALYFCASSVLGGGYTFGSGTRLTVV.